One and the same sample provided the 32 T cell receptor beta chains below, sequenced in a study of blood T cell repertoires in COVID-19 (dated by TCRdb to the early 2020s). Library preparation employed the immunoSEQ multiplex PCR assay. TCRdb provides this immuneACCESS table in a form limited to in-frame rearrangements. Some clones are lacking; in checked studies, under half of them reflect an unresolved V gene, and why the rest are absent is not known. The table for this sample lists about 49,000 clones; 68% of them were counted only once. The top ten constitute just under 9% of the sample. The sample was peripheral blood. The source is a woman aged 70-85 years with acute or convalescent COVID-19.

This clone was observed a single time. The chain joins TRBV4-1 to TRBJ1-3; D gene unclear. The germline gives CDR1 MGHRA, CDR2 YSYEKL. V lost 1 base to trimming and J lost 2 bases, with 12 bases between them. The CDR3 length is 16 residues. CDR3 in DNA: TGCGCCAGCAGCCAAGCGATCCCACAGCCTGGAAACACCATATATTTT. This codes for CASSQAIPQPGNTIYF.

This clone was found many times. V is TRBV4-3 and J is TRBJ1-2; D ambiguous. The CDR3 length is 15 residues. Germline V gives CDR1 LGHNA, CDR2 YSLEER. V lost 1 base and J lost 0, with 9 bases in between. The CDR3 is CASSQGPGTNYGYTF. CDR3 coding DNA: TGCGCCAGCAGCCAAGGCCCGGGGACTAACTATGGCTACACCTTC.

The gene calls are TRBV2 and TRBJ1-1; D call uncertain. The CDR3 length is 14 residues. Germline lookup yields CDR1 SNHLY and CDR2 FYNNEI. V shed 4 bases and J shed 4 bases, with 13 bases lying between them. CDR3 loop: CASSVLQSGTEAFF. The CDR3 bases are TGTGCCAGCAGTGTTTTACAGAGCGGCACTGAAGCTTTCTTT.

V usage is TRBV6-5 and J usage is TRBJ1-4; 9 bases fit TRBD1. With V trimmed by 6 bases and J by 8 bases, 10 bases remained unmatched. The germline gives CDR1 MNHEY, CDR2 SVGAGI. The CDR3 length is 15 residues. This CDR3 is CASSETGGSVEKLFF. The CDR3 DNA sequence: TGTGCCAGCAGCGAGACAGGGGGTTCAGTGGAAAAACTGTTTTTT.

The DNA of the CDR3 is TGTGCCAGCAGACCGACAGGGCCCAAAAACATTCAGTACTTC. This encodes CASRPTGPKNIQYF. V is TRBV2 and J is TRBJ2-4; 7 bases fit TRBD1. V was clipped by 6 bases and J by 2 bases; unmatched bases: 4. This CDR3 spans 14 amino acids. Per the germline V gene, CDR1 is SNHLY and CDR2 is FYNNEI.

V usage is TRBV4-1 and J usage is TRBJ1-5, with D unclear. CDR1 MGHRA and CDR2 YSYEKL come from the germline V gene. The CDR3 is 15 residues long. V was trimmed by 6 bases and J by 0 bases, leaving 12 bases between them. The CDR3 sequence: CASRRNKYSNQPQHF. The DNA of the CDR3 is TGCGCCAGCAGACGTAACAAGTATAGCAATCAGCCCCAGCATTTT.

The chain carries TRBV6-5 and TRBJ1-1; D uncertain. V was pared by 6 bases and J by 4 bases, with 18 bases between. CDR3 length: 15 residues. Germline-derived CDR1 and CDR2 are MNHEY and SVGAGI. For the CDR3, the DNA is TGTGCCAGCAGAAATCCGGATGGAGAAGGCACTGAAGCTTTCTTT. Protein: CASRNPDGEGTEAFF.

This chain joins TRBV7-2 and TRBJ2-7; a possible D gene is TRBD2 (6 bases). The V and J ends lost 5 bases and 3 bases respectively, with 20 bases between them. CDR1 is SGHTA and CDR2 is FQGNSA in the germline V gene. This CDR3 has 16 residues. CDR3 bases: TGTGCCAGCAGCCACCGGGACTTCCTCAGCGGCTACGAGCAGTACTTC. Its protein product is CASSHRDFLSGYEQYF.

For the CDR3, the DNA is TGTGCCATCAGTGAGTACAGGACAGGGGAGAACTATGGCTACACCTTC. Encoded protein: CAISEYRTGENYGYTF. The chain has TRBV10-3 and TRBJ1-2; 9 bases map to TRBD1. The germline V gene has CDR1 ENHRY and CDR2 SYGVKD. The CDR3 extends over 16 amino acids. The trim removed 1 base at V and 2 bases at J, leaving 5 bases unmatched.

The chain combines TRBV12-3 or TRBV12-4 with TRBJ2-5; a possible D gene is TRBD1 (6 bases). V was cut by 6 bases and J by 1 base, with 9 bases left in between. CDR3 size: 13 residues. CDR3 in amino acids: CASSQTGQETQYF. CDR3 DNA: TGTGCCAGCAGCCAGACAGGCCAAGAGACCCAGTACTTC.

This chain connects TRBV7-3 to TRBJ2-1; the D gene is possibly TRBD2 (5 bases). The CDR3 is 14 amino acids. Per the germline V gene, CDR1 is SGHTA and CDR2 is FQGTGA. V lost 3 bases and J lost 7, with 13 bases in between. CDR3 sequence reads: CASSFGGLGNEQFF. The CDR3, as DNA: TGTGCCAGCAGCTTCGGCGGGTTAGGGAATGAGCAGTTCTTC.

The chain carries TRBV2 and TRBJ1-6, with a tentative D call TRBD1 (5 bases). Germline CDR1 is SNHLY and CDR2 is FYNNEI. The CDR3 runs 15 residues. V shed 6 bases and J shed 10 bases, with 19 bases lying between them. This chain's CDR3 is CASRFGGGRDSPLHF. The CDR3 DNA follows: TGTGCCAGCAGGTTCGGCGGGGGTCGGGACTCACCCCTCCACTTT.

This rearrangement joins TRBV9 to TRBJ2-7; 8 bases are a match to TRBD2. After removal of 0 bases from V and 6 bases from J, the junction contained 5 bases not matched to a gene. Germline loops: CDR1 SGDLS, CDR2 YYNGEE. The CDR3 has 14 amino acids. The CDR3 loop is CASSVDRGRTEQYF. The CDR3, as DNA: TGTGCCAGCAGCGTAGACCGCGGGAGGACCGAGCAGTACTTC.

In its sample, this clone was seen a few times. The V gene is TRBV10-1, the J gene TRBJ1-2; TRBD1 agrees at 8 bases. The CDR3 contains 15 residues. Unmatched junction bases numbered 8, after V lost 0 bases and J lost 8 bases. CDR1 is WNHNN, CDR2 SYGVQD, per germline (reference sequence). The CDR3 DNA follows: TGCGCCAGCAGTGAGTCGATCACAGGGGGTAGGGGCTACACCTTC. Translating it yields CASSESITGGRGYTF.

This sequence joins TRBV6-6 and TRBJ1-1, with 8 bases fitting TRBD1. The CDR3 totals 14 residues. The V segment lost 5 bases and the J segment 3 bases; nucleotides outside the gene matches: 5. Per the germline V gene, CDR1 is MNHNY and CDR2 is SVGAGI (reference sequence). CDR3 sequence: CASSQGALDTEAFF. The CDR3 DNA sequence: TGTGCCAGCAGTCAGGGGGCTCTCGACACTGAAGCTTTCTTT.

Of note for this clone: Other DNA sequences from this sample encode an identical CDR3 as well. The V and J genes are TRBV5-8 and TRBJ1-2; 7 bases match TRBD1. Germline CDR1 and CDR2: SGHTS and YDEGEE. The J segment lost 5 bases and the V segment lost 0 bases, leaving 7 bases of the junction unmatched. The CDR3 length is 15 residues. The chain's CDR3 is CASSLGAGGLYGYTF. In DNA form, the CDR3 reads TGTGCCAGCAGCTTGGGGGCAGGGGGATTGTATGGCTACACCTTC.

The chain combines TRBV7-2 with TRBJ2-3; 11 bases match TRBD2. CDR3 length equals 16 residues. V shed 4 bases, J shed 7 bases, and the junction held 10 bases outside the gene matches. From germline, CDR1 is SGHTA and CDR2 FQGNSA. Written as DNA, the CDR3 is TGTGCCAGCAGCTGGGAGGCTAGCGGGAGGCGATATACGCAGTATTTT. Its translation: CASSWEASGRRYTQYF.

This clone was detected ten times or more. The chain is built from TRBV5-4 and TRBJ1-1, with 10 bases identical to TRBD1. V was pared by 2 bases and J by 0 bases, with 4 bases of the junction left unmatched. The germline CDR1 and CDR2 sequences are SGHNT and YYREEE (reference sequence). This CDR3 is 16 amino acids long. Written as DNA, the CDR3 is TGTGCCAGCAGCTTAAGGGACAGGGGTATGAACACTGAAGCTTTCTTT. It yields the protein CASSLRDRGMNTEAFF.

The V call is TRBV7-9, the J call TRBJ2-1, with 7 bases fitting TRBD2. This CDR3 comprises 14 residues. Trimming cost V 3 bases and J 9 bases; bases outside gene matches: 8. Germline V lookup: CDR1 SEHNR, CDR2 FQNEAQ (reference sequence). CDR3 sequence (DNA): TGTGCCAGCAGCTTTCAAGCGGGAATAGTTGAGCAGTTCTTC. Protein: CASSFQAGIVEQFF.

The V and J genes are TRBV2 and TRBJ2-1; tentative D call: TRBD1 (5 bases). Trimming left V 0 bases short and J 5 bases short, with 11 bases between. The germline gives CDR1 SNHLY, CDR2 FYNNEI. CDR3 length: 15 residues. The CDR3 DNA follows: TGTGCCAGCAGTGAAGCGCAGGGTCGAAACAATGAGCAGTTCTTC. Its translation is CASSEAQGRNNEQFF.

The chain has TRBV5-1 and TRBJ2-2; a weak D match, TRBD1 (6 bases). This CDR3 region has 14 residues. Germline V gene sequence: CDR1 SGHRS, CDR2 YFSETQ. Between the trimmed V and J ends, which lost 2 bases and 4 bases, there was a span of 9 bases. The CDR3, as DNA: TGCGCCAGCAGCTTAGGACAGTTCACCGGGGAGCTGTTTTTT. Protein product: CASSLGQFTGELFF.

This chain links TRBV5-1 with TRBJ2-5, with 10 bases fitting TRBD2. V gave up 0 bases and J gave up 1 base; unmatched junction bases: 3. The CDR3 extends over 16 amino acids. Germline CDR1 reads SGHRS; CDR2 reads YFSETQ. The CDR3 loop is CASSLGLAGAQETQYF. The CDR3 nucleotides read TGCGCCAGCAGCTTGGGCCTAGCGGGGGCCCAAGAGACCCAGTACTTC. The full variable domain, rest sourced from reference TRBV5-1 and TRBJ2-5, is KAGVTQTPRYLIKTRGQQVTLSCSPISGHRSVSWYQQTPGQGLQFLFEYFSETQRNKGNFPGRFSGRQFSNSRSEMNVSTLELGDSALYLCASSLGLAGAQETQYFGPGTRLLVL.

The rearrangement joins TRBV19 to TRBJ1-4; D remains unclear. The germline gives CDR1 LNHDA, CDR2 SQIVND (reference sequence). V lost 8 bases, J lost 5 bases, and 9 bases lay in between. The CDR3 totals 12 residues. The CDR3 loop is CASSRHNEKLFF. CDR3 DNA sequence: TGTGCCAGTTCCAGACACAATGAAAAACTGTTTTTT.

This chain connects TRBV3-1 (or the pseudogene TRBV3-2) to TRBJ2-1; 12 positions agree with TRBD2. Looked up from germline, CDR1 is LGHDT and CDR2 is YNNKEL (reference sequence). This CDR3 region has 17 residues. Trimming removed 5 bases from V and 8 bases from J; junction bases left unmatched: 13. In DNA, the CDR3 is TGTGCCAGCAGCAAAACTAGCGGGAGGTCCATCCTCCATGAGCAGTTCTTC. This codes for CASSKTSGRSILHEQFF.

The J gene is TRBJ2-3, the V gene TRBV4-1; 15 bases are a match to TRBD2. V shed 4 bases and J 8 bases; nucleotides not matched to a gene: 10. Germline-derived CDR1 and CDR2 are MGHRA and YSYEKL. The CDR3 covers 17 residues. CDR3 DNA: TGCGCCAGCAGCCGAGGACTAGCGGGGGGGGCCTCAGCTACGCAGTATTTT. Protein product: CASSRGLAGGASATQYF.

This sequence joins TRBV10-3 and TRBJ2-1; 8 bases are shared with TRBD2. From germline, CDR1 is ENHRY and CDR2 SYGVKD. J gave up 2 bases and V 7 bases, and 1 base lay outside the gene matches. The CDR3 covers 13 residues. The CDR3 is CAITSGPYNEQFF. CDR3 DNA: TGTGCCATCACTAGCGGGCCCTACAATGAGCAGTTCTTC.

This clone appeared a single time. The CDR3 coding sequence is TGTGCCAGCACCTCACAGGTGAACACTGAAGCTTTCTTT. Translated: CASTSQVNTEAFF. The gene calls are TRBV12-3 or TRBV12-4 and TRBJ1-1; maybe TRBD1 (5 bases). The CDR3 totals 13 residues. V lost 7 bases and J lost 0, with 9 bases in between.

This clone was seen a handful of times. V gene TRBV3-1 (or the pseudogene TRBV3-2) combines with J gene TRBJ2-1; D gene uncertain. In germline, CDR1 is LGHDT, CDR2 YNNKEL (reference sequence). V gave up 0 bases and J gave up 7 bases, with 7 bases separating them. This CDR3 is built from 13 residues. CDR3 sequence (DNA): TGTGCCAGCAGCCAAGATTACGGTAATGAGCAGTTCTTC. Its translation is CASSQDYGNEQFF.

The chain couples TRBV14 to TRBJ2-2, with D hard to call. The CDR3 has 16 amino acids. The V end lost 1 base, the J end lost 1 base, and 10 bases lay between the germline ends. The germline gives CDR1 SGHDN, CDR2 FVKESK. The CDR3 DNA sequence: TGTGCCAGCAGCCAAGTGAGACTCCGGAACACCGGGGAGCTGTTTTTT. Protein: CASSQVRLRNTGELFF.

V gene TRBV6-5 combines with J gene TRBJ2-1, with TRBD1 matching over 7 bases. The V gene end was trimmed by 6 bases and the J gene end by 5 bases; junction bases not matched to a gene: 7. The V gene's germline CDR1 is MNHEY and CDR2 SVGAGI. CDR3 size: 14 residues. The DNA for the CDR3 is TGTGCCAGCAGCAGACAGGGATCCCACAATGAGCAGTTCTTC. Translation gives CASSRQGSHNEQFF.

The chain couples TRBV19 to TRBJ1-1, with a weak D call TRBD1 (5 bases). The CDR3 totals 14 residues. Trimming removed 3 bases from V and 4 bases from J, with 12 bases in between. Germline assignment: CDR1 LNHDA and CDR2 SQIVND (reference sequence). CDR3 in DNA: TGTGCCAGTAGTATTGCGCTCGGGGGCACTGAAGCTTTCTTT. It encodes CASSIALGGTEAFF.

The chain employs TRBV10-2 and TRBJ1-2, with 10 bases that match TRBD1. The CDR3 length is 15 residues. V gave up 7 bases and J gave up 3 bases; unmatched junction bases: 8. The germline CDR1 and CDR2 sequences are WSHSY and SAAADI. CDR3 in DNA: TGCGCCAGCACAAACCGGGACAGGGGCGACTATGGCTACACCTTC. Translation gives CASTNRDRGDYGYTF.